This T cell receptor (beta chain) originates from a study of OX40 agonist ivuxolimab in advanced cancers. The protocol was immunoSEQ multiplex PCR, while the TCRdb copy is restricted to in-frame clones and leaves out a portion. The sample records roughly 67,000 clones, around four fifths being singletons. Study observations and caveats: Part of the nonresponder group also had normalized T-cell clonal expansion that was low.

About this clone: Antigen: not known.

Patients were excluded for autoimmune disease history or systemic immunosuppression. The CDR3 is 14 amino acids. The germline V gene encodes CDR1 SQVTM and CDR2 ANQGSEA. Trimming removed 7 bases from V and 1 base from J, with 16 bases in between. Here the sequenced sample was CD4+ or CD8+ T cells sorted from blood, taken in a trial of the OX40 agonist ivuxolimab. The chain couples TRBV29-1 to TRBJ1-1, with D possibly matching TRBD1 (5 bases). This TCR was recovered from an adult with an advanced solid tumor such as melanoma, head and neck, liver or kidney cancer. For the CDR3, the DNA is TGCAGCGGAGGAGCCGGGACGGGGAACACTGAAGCTTTCTTT. As protein: CSGGAGTGNTEAFF.